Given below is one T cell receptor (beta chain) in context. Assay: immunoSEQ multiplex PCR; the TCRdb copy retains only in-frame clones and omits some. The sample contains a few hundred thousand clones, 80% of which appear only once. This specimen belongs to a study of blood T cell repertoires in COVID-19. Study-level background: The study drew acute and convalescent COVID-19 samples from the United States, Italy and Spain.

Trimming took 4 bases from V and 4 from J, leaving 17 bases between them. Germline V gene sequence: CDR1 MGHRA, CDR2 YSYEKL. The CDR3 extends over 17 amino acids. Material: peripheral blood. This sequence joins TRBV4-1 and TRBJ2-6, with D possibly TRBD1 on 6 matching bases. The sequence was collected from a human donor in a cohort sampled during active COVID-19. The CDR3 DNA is TGCGCCAGCAGCCCGTCCCAGGGGTACGAGGGGGCCAACGTCCTGACTTTC. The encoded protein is CASSPSQGYEGANVLTF.